This T cell receptor beta chain was obtained from a study of T cell responses to AZD1222 COVID-19 vaccine. The CDR3 has 14 residues. Germline assignment: CDR1 LGHDT and CDR2 YNNKEL (reference sequence). V lost 1 base and J 3 bases, leaving 10 bases between the germline ends. Whole-study results and caveats: Repertoire sampling occurred only after the peak T cell response.

Profiled with immunoSEQ multiplex PCR; TCRdb holds only in-frame clones, not every one. The sample records 130,000 to 150,000 clones, approximately 94% being singletons. Comment on this clone: Its antigen is unknown.

This specimen consisted of peripheral blood, obtained on day 0 of AZD1222 vaccination. The V call is TRBV3-1 (or the pseudogene TRBV3-2), the J call TRBJ2-7, with D perhaps TRBD1 (6 bases). This sequence originates from an adult in good health. The CDR3 bases are TGTGCCAGCAGCCAAGCCAGGGGCGGCTACGAGCAGTACTTC. Translated: CASSQARGGYEQYF.